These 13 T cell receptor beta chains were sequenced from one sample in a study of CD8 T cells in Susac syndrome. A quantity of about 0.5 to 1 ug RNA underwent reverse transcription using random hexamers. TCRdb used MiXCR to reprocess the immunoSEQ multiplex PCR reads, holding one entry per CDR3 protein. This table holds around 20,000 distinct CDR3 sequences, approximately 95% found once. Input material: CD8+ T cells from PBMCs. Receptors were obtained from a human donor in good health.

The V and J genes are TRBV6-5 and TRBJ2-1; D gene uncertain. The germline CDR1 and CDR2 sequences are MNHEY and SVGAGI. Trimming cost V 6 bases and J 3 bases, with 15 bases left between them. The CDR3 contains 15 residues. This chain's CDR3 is CASSSTNSRYNEQFF. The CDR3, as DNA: TGTGCCAGCAGCAGTACCAATTCTCGCTACAATGAGCAGTTCTTC.

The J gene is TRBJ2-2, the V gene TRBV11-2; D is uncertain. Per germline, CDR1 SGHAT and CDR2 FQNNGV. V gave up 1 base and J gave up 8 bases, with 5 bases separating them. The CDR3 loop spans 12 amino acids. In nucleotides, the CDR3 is TGTGCCAGCAGCTTAGTGGGGGGGGAGCTGTTTTTT. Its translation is CASSLVGGELFF.

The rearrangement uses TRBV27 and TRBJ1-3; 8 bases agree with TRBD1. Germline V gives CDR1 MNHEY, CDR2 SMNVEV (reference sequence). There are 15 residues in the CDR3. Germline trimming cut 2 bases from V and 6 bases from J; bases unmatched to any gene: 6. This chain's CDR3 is CASSLQGAAENTIYF. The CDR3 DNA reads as TGTGCCAGCAGTTTACAGGGGGCCGCTGAAAACACCATATATTTT.

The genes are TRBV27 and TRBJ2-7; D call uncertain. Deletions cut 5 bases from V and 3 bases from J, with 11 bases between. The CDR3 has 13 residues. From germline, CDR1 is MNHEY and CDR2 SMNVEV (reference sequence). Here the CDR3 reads CASSMDPNYEQYF. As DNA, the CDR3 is TGTGCCAGCAGTATGGACCCTAACTACGAGCAGTACTTC.

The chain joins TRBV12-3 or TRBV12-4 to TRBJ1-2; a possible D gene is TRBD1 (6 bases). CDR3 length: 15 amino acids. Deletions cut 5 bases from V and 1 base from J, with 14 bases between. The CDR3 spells CASSQSRGLNYGYTF. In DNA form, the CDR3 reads TGTGCCAGCAGTCAAAGCAGGGGACTTAACTATGGCTACACCTTC.

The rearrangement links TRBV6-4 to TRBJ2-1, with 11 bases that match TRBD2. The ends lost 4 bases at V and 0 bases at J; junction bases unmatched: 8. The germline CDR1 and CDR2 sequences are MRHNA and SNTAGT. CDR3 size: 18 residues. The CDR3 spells CASSVAGGAVSSYNEQFF. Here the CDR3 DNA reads TGTGCCAGCAGTGTAGCGGGAGGGGCCGTAAGCTCCTACAATGAGCAGTTCTTC.

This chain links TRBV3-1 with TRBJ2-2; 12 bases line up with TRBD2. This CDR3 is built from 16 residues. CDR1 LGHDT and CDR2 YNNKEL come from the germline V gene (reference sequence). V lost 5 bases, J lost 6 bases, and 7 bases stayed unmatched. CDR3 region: CASSARLAGVAGELFF. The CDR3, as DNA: TGTGCCAGCAGCGCAAGACTAGCGGGAGTAGCCGGGGAGCTGTTTTTT.

CDR3 bases: TGTGCCAGCAGTTTCACATCGCATCTCACCGTCGGAGAGACCCAGTACTTC. Translating gives CASSFTSHLTVGETQYF. This chain links TRBV12-3 or TRBV12-4 with TRBJ2-5; D remains ambiguous. CDR3 length: 17 residues. V was cut by 3 bases and J by 4 bases, with 21 bases left in between.

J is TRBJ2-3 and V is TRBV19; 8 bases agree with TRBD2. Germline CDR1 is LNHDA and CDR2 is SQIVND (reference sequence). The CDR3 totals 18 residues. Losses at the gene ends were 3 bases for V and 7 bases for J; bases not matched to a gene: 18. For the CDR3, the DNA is TGTGCCAGTAGTATTAAGTCCGGAGCGGGAGTACCCTCCTATACGCAGTATTTT. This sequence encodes CASSIKSGAGVPSYTQYF.

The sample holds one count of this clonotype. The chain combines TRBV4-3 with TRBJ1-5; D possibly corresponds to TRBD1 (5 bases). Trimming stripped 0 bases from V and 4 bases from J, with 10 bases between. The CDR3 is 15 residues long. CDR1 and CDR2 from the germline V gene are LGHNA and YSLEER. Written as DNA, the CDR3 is TGCGCCAGCAGCCAAGAGCCCAGGGAAAATCAGCCCCAGCATTTT. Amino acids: CASSQEPRENQPQHF.

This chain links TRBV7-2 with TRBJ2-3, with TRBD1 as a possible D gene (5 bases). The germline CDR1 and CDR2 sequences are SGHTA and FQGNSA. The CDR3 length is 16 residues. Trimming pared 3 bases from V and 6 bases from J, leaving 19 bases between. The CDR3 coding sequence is TGTGCCAGCAGCTTCCAGATAGGCGGTCCAGGGGATACGCAGTATTTT. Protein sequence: CASSFQIGGPGDTQYF.

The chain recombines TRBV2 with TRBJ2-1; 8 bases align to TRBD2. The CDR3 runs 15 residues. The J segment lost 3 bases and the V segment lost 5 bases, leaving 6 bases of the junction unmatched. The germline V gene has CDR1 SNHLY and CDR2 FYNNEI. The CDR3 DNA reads TGTGCCAGCAGTTATAGCGGGACTCTCTACAATGAGCAGTTCTTC. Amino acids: CASSYSGTLYNEQFF.

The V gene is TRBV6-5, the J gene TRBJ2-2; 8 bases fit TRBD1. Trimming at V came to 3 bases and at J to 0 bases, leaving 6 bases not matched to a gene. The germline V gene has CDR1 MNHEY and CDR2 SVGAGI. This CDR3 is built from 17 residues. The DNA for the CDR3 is TGTGCCAGCAGTTATCTCCAGGGGGCCTCGAACACCGGGGAGCTGTTTTTT. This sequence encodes CASSYLQGASNTGELFF.